The 27 T cell receptor beta chains given below trace back to one sample, sequenced in a study of T cell responses to AZD1222 COVID-19 vaccine. The repertoire was sequenced with immunoSEQ multiplex PCR; TCRdb's copy has only in-frame clones and lacks some. In the table there are roughly 100,000 clones, 70% to 90% of which are singletons. The sample here was peripheral blood, taken on day 0 of AZD1222 vaccination. The source of these receptors is an adult in good health.

This clone occurred once. The rearrangement links TRBV19 to TRBJ1-3; the match to TRBD1 covers 7 bases. Per the germline V gene, CDR1 is LNHDA and CDR2 is SQIVND (reference sequence). CDR3 length: 15 amino acids. Trimming removed 6 bases from V and 0 bases from J; junction bases left unmatched: 5. As DNA, the CDR3 is TGTGCCAGTAGCCGGGACAGCGTCTCTGGAAACACCATATATTTT. This translates into CASSRDSVSGNTIYF.

This chain links TRBV9 with TRBJ2-2; 13 bases line up with TRBD2. This CDR3 comprises 17 residues. Unmatched junction bases numbered 7, after V lost 3 bases and J lost 5 bases. Germline V gene sequence: CDR1 SGDLS, CDR2 YYNGEE. CDR3 amino acids: CASSGRMGLAGTGELFF. The CDR3 coding sequence is TGTGCCAGCAGCGGACGAATGGGACTAGCGGGGACCGGGGAGCTGTTTTTT.

This chain links TRBV12-5 with TRBJ2-5, with TRBD1 matching 8 bases. CDR1 and CDR2 (germline): LGHNT, FRNRAP. V was pared by 6 bases and J by 5 bases, with 5 bases of the junction left unmatched. The CDR3 has 13 amino acids. Here the CDR3 reads CASGSGGAETQYF. The DNA for the CDR3 is TGTGCTAGTGGCTCAGGGGGCGCGGAGACCCAGTACTTC.

The rearrangement links TRBV4-1 to TRBJ2-1, with 12 bases fitting TRBD1. This CDR3 region has 18 residues. CDR1 and CDR2 from the germline V gene are MGHRA and YSYEKL. Trimming removed 2 bases from V and 6 bases from J; junction bases left unmatched: 11. CDR3 residues: CASSQTNPGQGAPNEQFF. CDR3 coding DNA: TGCGCCAGCAGCCAAACAAACCCGGGACAGGGGGCACCCAATGAGCAGTTCTTC.

The gene calls are TRBV2 and TRBJ2-6, with a weak D call TRBD1 (6 bases). CDR1 and CDR2 from the germline V gene are SNHLY and FYNNEI. The CDR3 length is 18 residues. Trimming took off 6 bases at V and 3 bases at J, with 21 bases between the two ends. The CDR3 region has the DNA TGTGCCAGCAGCCGAGGACAGTCTCGCCGGAGTGGGGCCAACGTCCTGACTTTC. As protein: CASSRGQSRRSGANVLTF.

V is TRBV9 and J is TRBJ2-5; no clear D gene. The length of the CDR3 is 15 residues. Trimming pared 0 bases from V and 2 bases from J, leaving 11 bases between. The V gene's germline CDR1 is SGDLS and CDR2 YYNGEE. As DNA, the CDR3 is TGTGCCAGCAGCGTAGACAGTCATCCTCAAGAGACCCAGTACTTC. Residues: CASSVDSHPQETQYF.

The chain couples TRBV13 to TRBJ1-6, with 9 bases aligning to TRBD1. The V and J ends lost 3 bases and 7 bases, in that order; junction bases with no gene match: 4. Germline lookup yields CDR1 PRHDT and CDR2 FYEKMQ (reference sequence). The CDR3 is 15 amino acids. The CDR3 sequence: CASSLGGQGNSPLHF. The CDR3 DNA follows: TGTGCCAGCAGCTTGGGGGGACAGGGAAATTCACCCCTCCACTTT.

The chain employs TRBV25-1 and TRBJ1-1; TRBD1 might be the D (5 bases). CDR1 is MGHDK and CDR2 is SYGVNS in the germline V gene. Trimming removed 8 bases from V and 8 bases from J, with 18 bases in between. This CDR3 region has 13 residues. CDR3 amino acids: CASLDNFDPEAFF. The CDR3 DNA reads TGTGCCAGCTTGGACAATTTTGACCCGGAAGCTTTCTTT.

CDR3 sequence reads: CASSYGGGGNIQYF. For the CDR3, the DNA is TGTGCCAGCAGCTACGGGGGAGGTGGAAACATTCAGTACTTC. The genes are TRBV7-2 and TRBJ2-4; perhaps TRBD2 as D (6 bases). Germline lookup yields CDR1 SGHTA and CDR2 FQGNSA. There are 14 residues in the CDR3. V lost 4 bases and J 6 bases, leaving 13 bases between the germline ends.

The rearrangement links TRBV7-3 to TRBJ2-2; the match to TRBD1 covers 8 bases. V gave up 5 bases and J gave up 4 bases; unmatched junction bases: 9. This CDR3 has 16 residues. From germline, CDR1 is SGHTA and CDR2 FQGTGA. The CDR3 reads CASSRLPGGVTGELFF. The CDR3 nucleotides are TGTGCCAGCAGCCGCCTGCCAGGGGGCGTCACCGGGGAGCTGTTTTTT.

The chain recombines TRBV10-2 with TRBJ2-4; D is perhaps TRBD1 or TRBD2 (5 bases each). V was shortened by 9 bases and J by 9 bases, with 15 bases between the two germline ends. The CDR3 has 12 amino acids. CDR1 and CDR2 (germline): WSHSY, SAAADI. This CDR3 reads CASRGQGSIQYF. In nucleotides, the CDR3 is TGCGCCAGTAGAGGACAAGGGAGCATTCAGTACTTC.

The chain has TRBV6-5 and TRBJ1-1; no firm D call. V lost 4 bases, J lost 3 bases, and 9 bases lay in between. CDR1 and CDR2 from the germline V gene are MNHEY and SVGAGI. There are 13 residues in the CDR3. Here the CDR3 reads CASSSGFDTEAFF. DNA of the CDR3: TGTGCCAGCAGTTCCGGCTTCGACACTGAAGCTTTCTTT.

The V call is TRBV7-8, the J call TRBJ2-5; 9 bases match TRBD1. This CDR3 spans 16 amino acids. CDR1 is SGHVS and CDR2 is FQNEAQ in the germline V gene. J gave up 2 bases and V 1 base, and 5 bases lay outside the gene matches. Here the CDR3 DNA reads TGTGCCAGCAGCTTAGAATCCGGGACAGGGCAAGAGACCCAGTACTTC. Translation: CASSLESGTGQETQYF.

The chain carries TRBV9 and TRBJ1-6, with TRBD1 as a possible D gene (6 bases). The germline V gene encodes CDR1 SGDLS and CDR2 YYNGEE. The CDR3 extends over 14 amino acids. V lost 1 base and J 9 bases, leaving 11 bases between the germline ends. The CDR3 is CASSVQGQGSPLHF. In nucleotides, the CDR3 is TGTGCCAGCAGCGTACAGGGGCAGGGTTCACCCCTCCACTTT.

The chain couples TRBV27 to TRBJ1-1, with a tentative D call TRBD1 (6 bases). V was cut by 5 bases and J by 4 bases, with 14 bases left in between. The germline V gene has CDR1 MNHEY and CDR2 SMNVEV (reference sequence). The CDR3 extends over 14 amino acids. The CDR3 nucleotides are TGTGCCAGCAGTGGATCAACAGGGTTCACTGAAGCTTTCTTT. Residues: CASSGSTGFTEAFF.

V usage is TRBV2 and J usage is TRBJ1-6; D remains ambiguous. The length of the CDR3 is 15 residues. CDR1 and CDR2 (germline): SNHLY, FYNNEI. The V gene lost 4 bases and the J gene lost 0 bases, with 7 bases spanning the gap. The CDR3 spells CASSVSRSYNSPLHF. The CDR3 DNA is TGTGCCAGCAGTGTGAGCCGCTCCTATAATTCACCCCTCCACTTT.

About this clone: One end of the junction varies from germline; a read error may be responsible. This sequence joins TRBV5-1 and TRBJ2-3; 9 bases are a match to TRBD2. Germline assignment: CDR1 SGHRS and CDR2 YFSETQ. This CDR3 has 17 amino acids. Here the CDR3 reads CASSLAVIAGEPDTQYF. The CDR3, as DNA: TGTGCCAGCAGCTTGGCCGTGATAGCGGGAGAGCCAGATACGCAGTATTTT.

This clone was seen once. The chain employs TRBV2 and TRBJ2-2, with TRBD1 identical over 8 bases. CDR1 and CDR2 (germline): SNHLY, FYNNEI. This CDR3 has 17 amino acids. The ends lost 1 base at V and 6 bases at J; junction bases unmatched: 10. CDR3 residues: CASSEGGPGGEAGELFF. CDR3 in DNA: TGTGCCAGCAGTGAAGGGGGCCCAGGGGGCGAGGCCGGGGAGCTGTTTTTT.

The V call is TRBV4-1, the J call TRBJ1-2; no definite D call. V lost 4 bases to trimming and J lost 8 bases, with 14 bases between them. CDR1 and CDR2 from the germline V gene are MGHRA and YSYEKL. There are 13 residues in the CDR3. The CDR3 here is CASSLDPIGGYTF. The CDR3 region has the DNA TGCGCCAGCAGCCTCGATCCCATCGGCGGCTACACCTTC.

The genes are TRBV24-1 and TRBJ1-1, with TRBD1 identical over 10 bases. J was trimmed by 12 bases and V by 5 bases; bases with no gene match: 8. The CDR3 is 13 residues long. The germline V gene has CDR1 KGHDR and CDR2 SFDVKD. This CDR3 reads CATSAKGTGVPFF. CDR3 DNA: TGTGCCACCAGTGCCAAGGGGACAGGGGTGCCTTTCTTT.

CDR3 in DNA: TGTGCCAGCAGGACAGGGGCGGTTGGCGAGCAGTACGTC. Translated: CASRTGAVGEQYV. The chain carries TRBV5-1 and TRBJ2-7, with TRBD1 matching 9 bases. The length of the CDR3 is 13 residues. Germline CDR1 is SGHRS and CDR2 is YFSETQ.

The chain uses TRBV10-1 and TRBJ2-5; D is possibly TRBD2 (6 bases). Germline V lookup: CDR1 WNHNN, CDR2 SYGVQD (reference sequence). Trimming left V 4 bases short and J 3 bases short, with 15 bases between. The CDR3 is 15 residues long. The CDR3 loop reads CASSVLTGEEETQYF. CDR3 nucleotides: TGCGCCAGCAGTGTCCTTACGGGGGAAGAAGAGACCCAGTACTTC.

This rearrangement joins TRBV6-2 or TRBV6-3 to TRBJ2-2; D not certain. Between the trimmed V and J ends, which lost 1 base and 0 bases, there was a span of 3 bases. The CDR3 has 14 amino acids. Germline-derived CDR1 and CDR2 are MNHEY and SVGEGT. The CDR3 is CASSYLANTGELFF. The CDR3 DNA reads TGTGCCAGCAGTTACTTAGCGAACACCGGGGAGCTGTTTTTT.

J is TRBJ1-1 and V is TRBV6-2 or TRBV6-3, with D tentatively TRBD1 (5 bases). Germline assignment: CDR1 MNHEY and CDR2 SVGEGT. Trimming left V 2 bases short and J 5 bases short, with 9 bases between. CDR3 size: 13 residues. This chain's CDR3 is CASSYGGVTEAFF. The DNA of the CDR3 is TGTGCCAGCAGTTACGGGGGTGTGACTGAAGCTTTCTTT.

J is TRBJ1-2 and V is TRBV9; the match to TRBD1 covers 9 bases. Germline assignment: CDR1 SGDLS and CDR2 YYNGEE. There are 11 residues in the CDR3. The V gene end was trimmed by 6 bases and the J gene end by 8 bases; junction bases not matched to a gene: 2. In DNA, the CDR3 is TGTGCCAGCAAGACAGGGGGAGGCTACACCTTC. Protein: CASKTGGGYTF.

The rearrangement uses TRBV1 and TRBJ1-6. TRBV1 is designated a pseudogene. CDR3 size: 16 residues. The CDR3 loop reads CTSSQEGGPRNSPLHF. The CDR3 DNA follows: TGCACCAGCAGCCAAGAAGGCGGACCGAGAAATTCACCCCTCCACTTT.

This sequence joins TRBV11-3 and TRBJ2-7, with 7 nucleotides matching TRBD2. The germline gives CDR1 SGHNT, CDR2 YENEEA. The ends lost 6 bases at V and 0 bases at J; junction bases unmatched: 8. CDR3 size: 15 residues. The CDR3 DNA reads TGTGCCAGCAGAGTCCTAGCGGCCCTCTCCTACGAGCAGTACGTC. This gives the protein CASRVLAALSYEQYV.